This T cell receptor (beta chain) was captured by sequencing in a study of blood T cell repertoires in COVID-19. The CDR3 length is 13 residues. In germline, CDR1 is GTSNPN, CDR2 SVGIG (reference sequence). V trimming: 1 base; J trimming: 14 bases; junction bases outside the gene matches: 8. The study recruited people aged 18 to 89 years across approximately 25 US areas. This clone showed up just once. This table comes from immunoSEQ multiplex PCR, and its TCRdb copy is limited to in-frame clones, with some not included. This sample yields about 180,000 clones, of which approximately 85% are seen a single time; roughly 9% belongs to the top ten.

The TCR was taken from a woman in her late teens or twenties who had recovered from COVID-19. The chain couples TRBV30 to TRBJ2-3, with 11 bases aligning to TRBD2. The sample consisted of PBMCs or T cells enriched from blood (not recorded which). The CDR3 bases are TGTGCCTGGAGTGGAGCTAGCGGGAGGTATCTGTATTTT. Amino acids: CAWSGASGRYLYF. Full variable domain (rest looked up from reference TRBV30 and TRBJ2-3): SQTIHQWPATLVQPVGSPLSLECTVEGTSNPNLYWYRQAAGRGLQLLFYSVGIGQISSEVPQNLSASRPQDRQFILSSKKLLLSDSGFYLCAWSGASGRYLYFGPGTRLTVL.